The T cell receptor beta chain described here comes from a study of T-cell reconstitution after alpha-beta-depleted transplantation in children. Study observations and caveats: It was reported that alpha-beta T cells came from several hundred expanded graft clones (about two months after transplant). The high TCRbeta diversity at day 60 in some patients came from surviving recipient T cells and thymic progenitors. At one year after transplant, newly produced T cells mostly accounted for T-cell counts and diversity.

Trimming removed 1 base from V and 6 bases from J, with 7 bases in between. Germline loops: CDR1 LNHDA, CDR2 SQIVND (reference sequence). This CDR3 has 12 residues. A note on this clonotype: Its target is unknown.

Unique molecular identifiers were built into the TCRbeta library. TCRdb independently ran MiXCR on the PCR reads; one entry per CDR3 protein. The repertoire consists of fewer than 1 million distinct CDR3 sequences, with roughly 15% occurring once and the leading ten covering about 4.6%. This clonotype was obtained from a male patient younger than 18 who had a stem cell transplant for acute lymphoblastic leukemia, so the T cells may come from the graft donor. The sequences come from PBMCs, mostly from graft donor cells, collected 360 days after TCRalphabeta/CD19-depleted stem cell transplant. The chain employs TRBV19 and TRBJ2-7; D not resolved. The CDR3 DNA sequence: TGTGCCAGTAGTATAGGGATGAGCGAGCAGTACTTC. Translating it yields CASSIGMSEQYF.